This T cell receptor (beta chain) was profiled in a study of identical twins (TCRdb year 2016). Regarding the research as a whole: To test whether fetal clonotypes persist, the study used deep sequencing on TCR alpha and beta repertoires from monozygotic twins, unrelated adults of various ages, and cord blood. Replicate twin experiments were performed at different times using different library preparation protocols to rule out contamination. The research as a whole found: Zero-insertion analyses could be partly confounded by invariant T cells such as MAIT and iNKT, although diverse VJ usage argued against such confounding for most clonotypes. Out-of-frame TCR alpha sharing in monozygotic twins was systematically underestimated by recombination models, whereas sharing between unrelated individuals was in agreement with the recombination models. Excess twin sharing in beta out-of-frame sequences was weaker because fewer shared sequences lowered the signal-to-noise ratio. Fewer insertions were carried by abundant cord blood beta clonotypes, a similar but weaker trend appeared in young adult naive repertoires, and no such trend appeared in memory repertoires. Because the same donors could not be followed over many years, the conclusions depended on cross-sectional statistical analysis. Compared with coincidental sharing between unrelated individuals, out-of-frame TCR alpha sequences shared between twins showed an excess of sequences with low generation probability.

With regard to this clonotype: This clone's antigen is unknown. No much larger clone exists at a distance of one base, and base qualities are not known.

The library was prepared using 5' RACE. The run used an Illumina HiSeq 2000. Template switching introduced a universal primer binding site; the final cDNA contained a unique molecular identifier, enabling accurate counting of TCR cDNA molecules. Specific primers in the conserved constant-segment region were used to synthesize first-strand cDNA for TCR alpha and beta chains. To control for contamination, each cDNA library was double barcoded with a SMART-Mk sample barcode plus Illumina barcodes. TruSeq adapter sequences and Illumina sample barcodes were added in two successive PCR steps. The Illumina HiSeq platform was used with custom primers to sequence TCR alpha and beta cDNA libraries. On the authors' methods: Unique molecular identifiers were extracted from raw reads with MiGEC, and CDR3 positions were determined with MiXCR. For each individual, recombination models were inferred using an EM algorithm with the repgenHMM and IGoR tools. The analysis of shared clonotypes was done with the tcR package in R, with sharing normalized by the product of cloneset sizes. Out-of-frame nonproductive sequences were analyzed to study raw recombination free of thymic and clonal selection effects. TCRdb reanalyzed the raw reads on its own, using fastp at Q25 for trimming and MiXCR for clone calling, and kept in-frame beta chains. Each entry is one CDR3 protein sequence, shown with its most common DNA and genes. TCRdb's processing, not the authors' own work, is the source of the V and J calls. The sample table shows fewer than 550,000 distinct CDR3 sequences, and 13% to 15% are seen once. Roughly 0.4% of the sample is taken by the ten largest.

Taken from cysteine to phenylalanine, the CDR3 has 17 residues. Only the CDR3 region is kept as DNA, spanning 51 bases read in frame from base 1. CDR1 is given as KGHDR and CDR2 as SFDVKD, both from the germline V gene. Here V drops 0 bases and J drops 0 bases, and the junction holds 5 bases not matched to any gene. Every donor was a healthy Caucasian. Three pairs of female monozygotic twins, all aged about 18 to 30 years, made up the twin cohort. CD4+ and CD8+ T cell populations were isolated with positive isolation kits from Invitrogen. This same sample was also part of a study on yellow fever vaccine responses in identical twins. The second publication reports: According to the authors, the vaccine-induced T cell response in identical twins seemed to be partly convergent and partly specific to each individual. In the study, vaccine-responding T cell clones were precisely tracked in identical twins.

This clonotype was sampled from a woman in her late teens or twenties in good health. The rearranged chain carries TRBV24-1 and TRBJ2-3, and TRBD2 matches 7 of the central bases. The sequenced material came from CD4+ T cells sorted from blood. This receptor carries the CDR3 CATSDLRSSGSTDTQYF. The DNA sequence is as follows: TGTGCCACCAGTGATTTGCGGTCTAGCGGCAGCACAGATACGCAGTATTTT.